These 17 T cell receptor beta chains share one sample of origin, sequenced in a study of shared clonotypes between healthy human individuals. Clones were sequenced by immunoSEQ multiplex PCR, and TCRdb holds only the in-frame ones, with some missing. The table shows about 610,000 clones, with about 96% occurring only once. Sequencing input: naive CD4+ T cells sorted from blood. The subset here: CD45RA+ positively selected. Source of these receptors: a woman younger than 45 in good health.

This rearrangement joins TRBV14 to TRBJ1-2; no clear D gene. The V and J ends lost 0 bases and 2 bases respectively, with 4 bases between them. The germline CDR1 and CDR2 sequences are SGHDN and FVKESK. The CDR3 is 13 residues long. CDR3 coding DNA: TGTGCCAGCAGCCAAGAAGAGAACTATGGCTACACCTTC. It is translated as CASSQEENYGYTF.

This chain uses TRBV2 with TRBJ2-1; 9 positions match TRBD2. V was pared by 6 bases and J by 4 bases, with 7 bases of the junction left unmatched. Germline CDR1 SNHLY, CDR2 FYNNEI. The CDR3 covers 15 residues. The CDR3 here is CASRRTSDSYNEQFF. CDR3 DNA: TGTGCCAGCAGGAGGACTAGCGACTCTTACAATGAGCAGTTCTTC.

The chain combines TRBV2 with TRBJ1-2, with no clear D. Trimming removed 7 bases from V and 3 bases from J, with 12 bases in between. Per the germline V gene, CDR1 is SNHLY and CDR2 is FYNNEI. The CDR3 length is 13 residues. CDR3: CASNPGLDYGYTF. The CDR3 region has the DNA TGTGCCAGCAATCCCGGGTTGGACTATGGCTACACCTTC.

The chain couples TRBV28 to TRBJ2-1; the D is unclear. CDR3 length: 12 residues. Per germline, CDR1 MDHEN and CDR2 SYDVKM. Trimming took 5 bases from V and 12 from J, leaving 14 bases between them. The CDR3, as DNA: TGTGCCAGCAGTCTCCCTGGTTTTGTGCAGTTCTTC. Residues: CASSLPGFVQFF.

This clone was found once. The CDR3 DNA follows: TGCGCCAGCTTAGAAACTGGACAGGGTGAAAATTCACCCCTCCACTTT. Residues: CASLETGQGENSPLHF. V is TRBV10-2 and J is TRBJ1-6; TRBD1 matches 8 bases. The length of the CDR3 is 16 residues. CDR1 WSHSY and CDR2 SAAADI come from the germline V gene. The trim removed 8 bases at V and 7 bases at J, leaving 13 bases unmatched.

The chain combines TRBV10-1 with TRBJ1-3, with D uncertain. The CDR3 spans 13 residues. V lost 5 bases and J 0 bases, leaving 5 bases between the germline ends. CDR1 is WNHNN and CDR2 is SYGVQD in the germline V gene (reference sequence). The CDR3 is CASSSFSGNTIYF. CDR3 in DNA: TGCGCCAGCAGTAGTTTCTCTGGAAACACCATATATTTT.

The chain carries TRBV28 and TRBJ2-3; 7 nucleotides match TRBD2. This CDR3 region has 15 residues. Germline CDR1 and CDR2: MDHEN and SYDVKM. After removal of 5 bases from V and 2 bases from J, the junction contained 7 bases not matched to a gene. The CDR3, as DNA: TGTGCCAGCAGTAAGGAGGGGAGGGCCACAGATACGCAGTATTTT. As protein: CASSKEGRATDTQYF. Full variable domain (rest looked up from reference TRBV28 and TRBJ2-3): DVKVTQSSRYLVKRTGEKVFLECVQDMDHENMFWYRQDPGLGLRLIYFSYDVKMKEKGDIPEGYSVSREKKERFSLILESASTNQTSMYLCASSKEGRATDTQYFGPGTRLTVL.

The count of this clone is one. This chain links TRBV5-4 with TRBJ2-7; 10 bases are a match to TRBD1. Germline CDR1 SGHNT, CDR2 YYREEE (reference sequence). CDR3 size: 13 residues. Trimming cost V 7 bases and J 2 bases; bases outside gene matches: 3. CDR3 DNA sequence: TGTGCCAGCCACGGGACAGGGGCCTACGAGCAGTACTTC. Translating it yields CASHGTGAYEQYF. The variable domain in full, with the rest retrieved from reference TRBV5-4 and TRBJ2-7, is ETGVTQSPTHLIKTRGQQVTLRCSSQSGHNTVSWYQQALGQGPQFIFQYYREEENGRGNFPPRFSGLQFPNYSSELNVNALELDDSALYLCASHGTGAYEQYFGPGTRLTVT.

The V and J genes are TRBV5-5 and TRBJ2-2, with a tentative D call TRBD1 (5 bases). Trimming pared 4 bases from V and 4 bases from J, leaving 11 bases between. Germline values: CDR1 SGHKS, CDR2 YYEKEE (reference sequence). The CDR3 has 14 amino acids. CDR3 nucleotide sequence: TGTGCCAGCAGCGTGGACATACCCACCGGGGAGCTGTTTTTT. This translates into CASSVDIPTGELFF.

The chain couples TRBV6-5 to TRBJ1-4; 9 bases fit TRBD1. CDR1 and CDR2 (germline): MNHEY, SVGAGI. J lost 5 bases, V lost 6 bases, and 7 bases had no gene match. This CDR3 spans 15 amino acids. CDR3 DNA: TGTGCCAGCAGATTCTTGGGGACAGGGAATGAAAAACTGTTTTTT. Translation: CASRFLGTGNEKLFF.

The chain uses TRBV10-3 and TRBJ1-2, with 7 positions matching TRBD1. There are 13 residues in the CDR3. With V trimmed by 8 bases and J by 0 bases, 3 bases remained unmatched. Germline V CDR1 and CDR2: ENHRY, SYGVKD. The DNA of the CDR3 is TGTGCCATCGGGACAGATACTAACTATGGCTACACCTTC. It yields the protein CAIGTDTNYGYTF.

The V call is TRBV10-1, the J call TRBJ2-3; D remains ambiguous. The CDR3 is 12 amino acids. Germline V gene sequence: CDR1 WNHNN, CDR2 SYGVQD (reference sequence). With 8 bases removed from V and 9 bases from J, the gap between germline ends came to 15 bases. CDR3 DNA: TGCGCCAGCGCCGCGGTGGCAGGCACGCAGTATTTT. This translates into CASAAVAGTQYF.

The chain is built from TRBV4-1 and TRBJ2-5; 11 nucleotides line up with TRBD1. TRBJ2-7 explains the end of the DNA better; the J call may be wrong. The CDR3 runs to 14 residues. Germline CDR1 reads MGHRA; CDR2 reads YSYEKL. In DNA form, the CDR3 reads TGCGCCAGCAGCCCCGGGACAGGGGGATTCGAGCAGTACTTC. Its translation: CASSPGTGGFEQYF.

This sequence joins TRBV11-2 and TRBJ1-2; a possible D gene is TRBD1 (5 bases). Germline CDR1 SGHAT, CDR2 FQNNGV. The CDR3 runs to 12 residues. Deletions cut 5 bases from V and 8 bases from J, with 12 bases between. Written as DNA, the CDR3 is TGTGCCAGCAGCCCTAGCGGGGACGGCTACACCTTC. Translating it yields CASSPSGDGYTF.

The chain employs TRBV19 and TRBJ1-2, with 7 bases aligning to TRBD1. The CDR3 spans 14 residues. Germline CDR1 reads LNHDA; CDR2 reads SQIVND (reference sequence). Trimming removed 5 bases from V and 5 bases from J; junction bases left unmatched: 8. CDR3 amino acids: CASSSFDRVYGYTF. The CDR3 nucleotides are TGTGCCAGTAGTTCCTTCGACAGGGTTTATGGCTACACCTTC.

V usage is TRBV5-1 and J usage is TRBJ1-3, with D unresolved. This CDR3 contains 14 residues. V was pared by 3 bases and J by 1 base, with 8 bases between. CDR1 and CDR2 from the germline V gene are SGHRS and YFSETQ. The CDR3 loop is CASSSDKSGNTIYF. For the CDR3, the DNA is TGCGCCAGCAGCTCAGACAAGTCTGGAAACACCATATATTTT. Based on the CDR3 plus reference TRBV5-1 and TRBJ1-3, the full variable domain is KAGVTQTPRYLIKTRGQQVTLSCSPISGHRSVSWYQQTPGQGLQFLFEYFSETQRNKGNFPGRFSGRQFSNSRSEMNVSTLELGDSALYLCASSSDKSGNTIYFGEGSWLTVV.

The DNA for the CDR3 is TGTGCCAGCAGCCAAGATGGTGGGTCCCCACTCTCTGGGGCCAACGTCCTGACTTTC. Encoded protein: CASSQDGGSPLSGANVLTF. The chain has TRBV14 and TRBJ2-6; D not certain. Germline lookup yields CDR1 SGHDN and CDR2 FVKESK. Trimming removed 0 bases from V and 0 bases from J, with 15 bases in between. CDR3 length: 19 residues.